This T cell receptor (beta chain) was captured by sequencing in a study of blood T cell repertoires in COVID-19. Data came from immunoSEQ multiplex PCR; TCRdb stores just in-frame clones and leaves some out. The sample gives under 300,000 clones, just under 85% of which show up once; roughly 9.6% is in the top ten. The CDR3 spans 14 residues. The V end was cut by 1 base, the J end by 6 bases, with 12 bases between. From germline, CDR1 is SGHNT and CDR2 YENEEA. Sequenced sample: peripheral blood. The receptor comes from an elderly woman with acute or convalescent COVID-19. V usage is TRBV11-3 and J usage is TRBJ1-1; D not certain. CDR3 sequence: CASSLGPGNPEAFF. The DNA of the CDR3 is TGTGCCAGCAGCTTAGGCCCGGGGAATCCTGAAGCTTTCTTT.